This T cell receptor (beta chain) was found in a study of cytomegalovirus exposure and HLA in healthy donors. In the case of this clone: The antigen is undetermined.

The study, taken as a whole, reports: The tendency of first-cohort TCR clusters to co-occur in the 130 or so validation repertoires was identified by a subsequent analysis. There were some public TCRs occurring in many donors, but most TCR sequences were rare.

CDR1 is SEHNR and CDR2 is FQNEAQ in the germline V gene (reference sequence). The CDR3 sequence is 14 residues long. V was clipped by 3 bases and J by 3 bases; unmatched bases: 5. The donors were members of the roughly 130-subject validation cohort (separate from the roughly 700-subject first cohort). The method was immunoSEQ multiplex PCR; TCRdb's version includes in-frame clones alone and lacks a portion of them. The data show 150,000 to 200,000 clones, roughly 84% seen once. The sequence came from a young man in good health and CMV-seropositive. The chain recombines TRBV7-9 with TRBJ2-7; TRBD1 matches at 7 bases. Specimen: PBMCs. The CDR3 sequence is CASSFGTALYEQYF. As DNA, the CDR3 is TGTGCCAGCAGCTTCGGGACAGCACTCTACGAGCAGTACTTC. Variable domain in full (rest from reference TRBV7-9 and TRBJ2-7): DTGVSQNPRHKITKRGQNVTFRCDPISEHNRLYWYRQTLGQGPEFLTYFQNEAQLEKSRLLSDRFSAERPKGSFSTLEIQRTEQGDSAMYLCASSFGTALYEQYFGPGTRLTVT.